Below, 2 T cell receptor beta chains from the same sample are listed, as sequenced in a study of T cell responses to AZD1222 COVID-19 vaccine. This table comes from immunoSEQ multiplex PCR, and its TCRdb copy is limited to in-frame clones, with some not included. The profile shows about 130,000 clones, 88% of them singletons. The sequenced sample was peripheral blood, obtained 28 days after the second AZD1222 dose. The receptors come from an adult who received the AZD1222 COVID-19 vaccine.

In the case of this clone: Other nucleotide sequences from this sample produce the same CDR3. The V and J genes are TRBV3-1 (or the pseudogene TRBV3-2) and TRBJ1-2; D gene uncertain. The CDR3 is made up of 15 amino acids. V gave up 0 bases and J gave up 0 bases, with 8 bases separating them. Germline V lookup: CDR1 LGHDT, CDR2 YNNKEL (reference sequence). As DNA, the CDR3 is TGTGCCAGCAGCCAAGAGGAGGGAACTAACTATGGCTACACCTTC. As protein: CASSQEEGTNYGYTF.

V is TRBV18 and J is TRBJ1-3; possible D gene TRBD1, 5 bases. V was shortened by 3 bases and J by 0 bases, with 12 bases between the two germline ends. Germline values: CDR1 KGHSH, CDR2 LQKENI. CDR3 length: 16 amino acids. CDR3 DNA sequence: TGTGCCAGCTCACCCACCGGGGGGAGCTCTGGAAACACCATATATTTT. This gives the protein CASSPTGGSSGNTIYF.